These 10 T cell receptor beta chains originate from one sample sequenced in a study of blood T cell repertoires in COVID-19. Libraries were prepared by immunoSEQ multiplex PCR; TCRdb keeps only in-frame clonotypes and omits some of them. Here the sample spans tens of thousands of clones, 80% to 90% being singletons. Sequencing was carried out using peripheral blood. The source is a human donor in a cohort sampled during active COVID-19.

This clone was observed a single time. This chain links TRBV7-6 with TRBJ2-1, with D possibly TRBD1 on 5 matching bases. CDR1 is SGHVS, CDR2 FNYEAQ, per germline. The V end was cut by 3 bases, the J end by 5 bases, with 14 bases between. The CDR3 loop spans 15 amino acids. The chain's CDR3 is CASSFSPGQDNEQFF. CDR3 in DNA: TGTGCCAGCAGCTTTTCCCCAGGACAAGACAATGAGCAGTTCTTC.

The chain carries TRBV3-1 (or the pseudogene TRBV3-2) and TRBJ2-5, with 8 nucleotides matching TRBD2. Germline loops: CDR1 LGHDT, CDR2 YNNKEL (reference sequence). The CDR3 extends over 14 amino acids. The V gene end was trimmed by 4 bases and the J gene end by 3 bases; junction bases not matched to a gene: 4. CDR3 nucleotide sequence: TGTGCCAGCAGCCGGCGGGGGGCAGAAGAGACCCAGTACTTC. The encoded protein is CASSRRGAEETQYF.

This clone was observed a few times. The CDR3 DNA follows: TGTGCCAGCAGCTTAGGACAGATCTCTGGAAACACCATATATTTT. It encodes CASSLGQISGNTIYF. The chain joins TRBV7-9 to TRBJ1-3; possible D gene TRBD1, 5 bases. This CDR3 is built from 15 residues. CDR1 SEHNR and CDR2 FQNEAQ come from the germline V gene (reference sequence). Trimming removed 1 base from V and 0 bases from J, with 7 bases in between.

This chain links TRBV12-3 or TRBV12-4 with TRBJ1-5, with D possibly being TRBD1 (6 bases). This CDR3 is 10 amino acids long. With 4 bases removed from V and 11 bases from J, the gap between germline ends came to 6 bases. The DNA of the CDR3 is TGTGCCAGCAGTTCAGGGGCCCAGCATTTT. It yields the protein CASSSGAQHF.

The chain combines TRBV3-1 (or the pseudogene TRBV3-2) with TRBJ1-2; 7 bases agree with TRBD1. From germline, CDR1 is LGHDT and CDR2 YNNKEL (reference sequence). This CDR3 is built from 13 residues. The V and J ends lost 4 bases and 8 bases, in that order; junction bases with no gene match: 7. The CDR3: CASSPYRGSGYTF. CDR3 bases: TGTGCCAGCAGCCCTTACAGGGGTAGCGGCTACACCTTC.

V and J are TRBV3-1 (or the pseudogene TRBV3-2) and TRBJ2-7; D may be TRBD2 (7 bases). Trimming cost V 8 bases and J 3 bases, with 20 bases left between them. In germline, CDR1 is LGHDT, CDR2 YNNKEL (reference sequence). This CDR3 has 15 residues. This chain's CDR3 is CASSSGRGGRYEQYF. The CDR3 bases are TGTGCCAGCTCCTCGGGGAGGGGGGGGCGCTACGAGCAGTACTTC.

V usage is TRBV30 and J usage is TRBJ1-2; TRBD1 might be the D (6 bases). CDR1 is GTSNPN, CDR2 SVGIG, per germline (reference sequence). This CDR3 contains 15 residues. The V end was cut by 3 bases, the J end by 5 bases, with 19 bases between. The CDR3 region has the DNA TGTGCCTGGAGGAGGGGGTTCCCCAATCCTTATGGCTACACCTTC. Encoded protein: CAWRRGFPNPYGYTF.

The chain is built from TRBV5-6 and TRBJ1-2, with D possibly matching TRBD1 (6 bases). Germline-derived CDR1 and CDR2 are SGHDT and YYEEEE. V was shortened by 6 bases and J by 4 bases, with 19 bases between the two germline ends. The CDR3 is 15 residues long. CDR3 region: CASTKNRVFSYGYTF. As DNA, the CDR3 is TGTGCCAGCACCAAAAACAGGGTCTTTAGCTATGGCTACACCTTC.

The chain uses TRBV7-6 and TRBJ1-6; TRBD1 aligns across 7 bases. From germline, CDR1 is SGHVS and CDR2 FNYEAQ. This CDR3 comprises 15 residues. V trimming: 5 bases; J trimming: 6 bases; junction bases outside the gene matches: 7. CDR3 sequence: CASSLTGEGNSPLHF. The CDR3 DNA sequence: TGTGCCAGCAGCCTTACAGGGGAAGGTAATTCACCCCTCCACTTT.

This clone was recorded once. This CDR3 is CASSPYGSSYNSPLHF. The CDR3 DNA is TGTGCCAGCTCACCTTATGGGAGCTCCTATAATTCACCCCTCCACTTT. This chain connects TRBV18 to TRBJ1-6; no firm D call. The germline CDR1 and CDR2 sequences are KGHSH and LQKENI. CDR3 length: 16 residues. Trimming removed 3 bases from V and 0 bases from J, with 9 bases in between.